This T cell receptor (beta chain) is from a study of cytomegalovirus exposure and HLA in healthy donors. Concerning this clone: The antigen is undetermined.

General study results and limits: Cytomegalovirus association was assigned to some 160 TCR beta chains. Despite most TCR sequences being rare, some public TCRs occurred in many donors.

Germline trimming cut 5 bases from V and 4 bases from J; bases unmatched to any gene: 8. Germline CDR1 SGHVS, CDR2 FQNEAQ. CDR3 length: 15 amino acids. Everyone who donated was a healthy bone marrow donor. PCR involved 60 Vbeta and 13 Jbeta primers. In the authors' workflow: In a later analysis, the count reached about 80 million unique TCR beta chains, with approximately 11 million shared. Sequencing used immunoSEQ multiplex PCR; TCRdb keeps in-frame clones, though not all of them. V, J and clone size are those of that table, while D and trimming were read from the DNA. The sample carries approximately 110,000 clones, roughly 80% recorded once.

Sequenced: PBMCs. V usage is TRBV7-8 and J usage is TRBJ2-5, with 9 bases matching TRBD1. This receptor was taken from a man aged 30 to 39 in good health and CMV-seropositive. CDR3: CASSPGGTGSETQYF. CDR3 DNA sequence: TGTGCCAGCAGCCCAGGGGGGACAGGGTCAGAGACCCAGTACTTC.